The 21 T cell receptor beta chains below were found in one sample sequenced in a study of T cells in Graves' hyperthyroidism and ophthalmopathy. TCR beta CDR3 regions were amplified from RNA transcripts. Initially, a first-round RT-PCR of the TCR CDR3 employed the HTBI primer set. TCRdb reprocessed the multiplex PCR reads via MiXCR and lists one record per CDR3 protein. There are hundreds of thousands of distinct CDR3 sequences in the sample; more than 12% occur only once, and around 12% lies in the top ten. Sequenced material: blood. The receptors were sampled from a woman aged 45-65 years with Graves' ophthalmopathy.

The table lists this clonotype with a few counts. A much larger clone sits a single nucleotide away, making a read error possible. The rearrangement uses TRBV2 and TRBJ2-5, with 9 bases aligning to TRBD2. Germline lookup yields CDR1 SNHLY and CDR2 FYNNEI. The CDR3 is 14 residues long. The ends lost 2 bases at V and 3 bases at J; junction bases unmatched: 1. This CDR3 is CASSESSGKETQYF. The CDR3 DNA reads TGTGCCAGCAGTGAATCTAGCGGGAAAGAGACCCAGTACTTC.

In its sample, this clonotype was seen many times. Here the CDR3 reads CASGLTGTGPYEQYF. The CDR3, as DNA: TGTGCCAGCGGATTGACCGGGACAGGACCCTACGAGCAGTACTTC. The rearrangement uses TRBV5-4 and TRBJ2-7; 8 bases fit TRBD1. Germline assignment: CDR1 SGHNT and CDR2 YYREEE (reference sequence). The V and J ends lost 7 bases and 2 bases, in that order; junction bases with no gene match: 11. The CDR3 sequence is 15 residues long.

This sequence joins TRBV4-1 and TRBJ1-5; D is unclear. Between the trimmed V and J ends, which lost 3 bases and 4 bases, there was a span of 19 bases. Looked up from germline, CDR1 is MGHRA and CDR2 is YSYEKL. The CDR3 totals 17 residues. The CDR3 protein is CASSQGSQGRLNQPQHF. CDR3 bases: TGCGCCAGCAGCCAGGGTTCCCAAGGGCGCCTTAATCAGCCCCAGCATTTT.

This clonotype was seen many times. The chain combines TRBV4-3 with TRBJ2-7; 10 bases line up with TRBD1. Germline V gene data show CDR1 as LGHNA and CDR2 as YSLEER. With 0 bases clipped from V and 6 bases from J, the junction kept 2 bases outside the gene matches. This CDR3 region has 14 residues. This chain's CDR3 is CASSQDDRGREQYF. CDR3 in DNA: TGCGCCAGCAGCCAAGACGACAGGGGGCGCGAGCAGTACTTC.

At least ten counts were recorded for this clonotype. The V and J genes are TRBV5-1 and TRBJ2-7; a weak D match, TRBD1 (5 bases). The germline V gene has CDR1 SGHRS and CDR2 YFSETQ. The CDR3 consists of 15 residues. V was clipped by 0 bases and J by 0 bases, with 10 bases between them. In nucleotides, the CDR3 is TGCGCCAGCAGCTTGGTTAGCAGGGACTCCTACGAGCAGTACTTC. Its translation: CASSLVSRDSYEQYF.

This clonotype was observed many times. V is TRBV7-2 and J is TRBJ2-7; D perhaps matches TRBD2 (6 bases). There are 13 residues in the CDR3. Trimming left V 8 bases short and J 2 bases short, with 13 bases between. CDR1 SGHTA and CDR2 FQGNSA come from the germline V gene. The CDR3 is CASDSGGAYEQYF. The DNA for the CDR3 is TGTGCCAGCGATTCCGGAGGGGCCTACGAGCAGTACTTC.

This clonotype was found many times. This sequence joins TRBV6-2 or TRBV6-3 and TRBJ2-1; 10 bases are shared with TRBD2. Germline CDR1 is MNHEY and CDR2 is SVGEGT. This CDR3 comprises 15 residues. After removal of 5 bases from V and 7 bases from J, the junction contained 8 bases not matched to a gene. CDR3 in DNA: TGTGCCAGCAGTCCCCGCAGCGGGAGGGTTAATGAGCAGTTCTTC. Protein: CASSPRSGRVNEQFF.

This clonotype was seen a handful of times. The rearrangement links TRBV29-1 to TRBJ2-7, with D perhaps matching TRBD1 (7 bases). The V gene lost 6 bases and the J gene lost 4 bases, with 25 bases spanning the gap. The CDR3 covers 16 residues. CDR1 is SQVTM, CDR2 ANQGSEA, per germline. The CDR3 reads CSVGVPGGGVSYEQYF. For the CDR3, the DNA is TGCAGCGTGGGGGTACCCGGAGGGGGCGTCTCATACGAGCAGTACTTC.

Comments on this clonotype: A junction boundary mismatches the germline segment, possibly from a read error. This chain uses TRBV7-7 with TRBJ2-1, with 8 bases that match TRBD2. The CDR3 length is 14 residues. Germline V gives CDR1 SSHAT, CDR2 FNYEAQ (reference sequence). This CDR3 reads CASSSTGTRGEQFF. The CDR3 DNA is TGTGCTAGCAGCTCAACCGGGACTAGGGGTGAGCAGTTCTTC.

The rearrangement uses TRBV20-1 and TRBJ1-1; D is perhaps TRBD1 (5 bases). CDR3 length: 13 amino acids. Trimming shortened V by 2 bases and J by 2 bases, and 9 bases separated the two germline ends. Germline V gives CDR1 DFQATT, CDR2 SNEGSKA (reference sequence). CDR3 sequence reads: CSARPGTNTEAFF. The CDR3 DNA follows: TGCAGTGCTAGACCCGGGACTAACACTGAAGCTTTCTTT.

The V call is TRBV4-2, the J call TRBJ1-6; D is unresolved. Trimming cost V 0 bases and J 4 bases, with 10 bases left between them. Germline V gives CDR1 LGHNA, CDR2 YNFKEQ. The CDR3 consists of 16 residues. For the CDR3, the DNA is TGTGCCAGCAGCCAAGATTTGTTCAGTTATAATTCACCCCTCCACTTT. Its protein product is CASSQDLFSYNSPLHF.

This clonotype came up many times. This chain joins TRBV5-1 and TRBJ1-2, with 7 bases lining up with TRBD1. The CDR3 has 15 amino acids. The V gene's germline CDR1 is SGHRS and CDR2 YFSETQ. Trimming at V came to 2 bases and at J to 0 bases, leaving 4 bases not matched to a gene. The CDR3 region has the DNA TGCGCCAGCAGCTTAGGACAGGATCCTAACTATGGCTACACCTTC. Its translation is CASSLGQDPNYGYTF.

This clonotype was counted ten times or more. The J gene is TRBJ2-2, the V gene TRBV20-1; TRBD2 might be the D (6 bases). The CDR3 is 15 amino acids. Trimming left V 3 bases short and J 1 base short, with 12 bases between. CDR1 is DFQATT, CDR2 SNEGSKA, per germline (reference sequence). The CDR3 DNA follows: TGCAGTGCTAGGGGGGGACCCGTGAACACCGGGGAGCTGTTTTTT. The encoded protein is CSARGGPVNTGELFF.

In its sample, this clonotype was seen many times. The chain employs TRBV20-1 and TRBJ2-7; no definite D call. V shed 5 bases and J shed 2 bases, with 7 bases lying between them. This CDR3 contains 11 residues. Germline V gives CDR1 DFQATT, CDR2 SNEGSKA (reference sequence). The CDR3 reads CSARRTYEQYF. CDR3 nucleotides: TGCAGTGCTCGCCGTACCTACGAGCAGTACTTC.

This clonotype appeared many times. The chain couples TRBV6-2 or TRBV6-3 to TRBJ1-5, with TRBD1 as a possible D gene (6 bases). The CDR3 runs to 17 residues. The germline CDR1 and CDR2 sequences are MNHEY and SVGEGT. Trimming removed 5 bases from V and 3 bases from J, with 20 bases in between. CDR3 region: CASSPLRQGTPNQPQHF. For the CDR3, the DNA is TGTGCCAGCAGTCCCCTACGGCAGGGGACCCCCAATCAGCCCCAGCATTTT.

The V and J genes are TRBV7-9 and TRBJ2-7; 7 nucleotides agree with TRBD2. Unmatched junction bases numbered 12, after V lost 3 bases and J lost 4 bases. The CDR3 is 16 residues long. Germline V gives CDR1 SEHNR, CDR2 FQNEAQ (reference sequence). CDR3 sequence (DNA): TGTGCCAGCAGCTTTGGAGGGCTAGCGGTGCCTTACGAGCAGTACTTC. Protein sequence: CASSFGGLAVPYEQYF.

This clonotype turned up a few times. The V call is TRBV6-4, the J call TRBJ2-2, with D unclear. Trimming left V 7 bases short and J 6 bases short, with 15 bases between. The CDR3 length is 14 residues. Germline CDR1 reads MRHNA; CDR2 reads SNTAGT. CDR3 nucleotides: TGTGCCAGCACCGCCCGGCCCGGGTCCGGGGAGCTGTTTTTT. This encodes CASTARPGSGELFF.

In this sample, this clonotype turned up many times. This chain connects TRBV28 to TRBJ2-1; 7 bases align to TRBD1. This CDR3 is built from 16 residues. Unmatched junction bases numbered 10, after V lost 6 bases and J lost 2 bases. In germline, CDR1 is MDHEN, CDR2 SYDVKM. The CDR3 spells CASSSKGAGAYNEQFF. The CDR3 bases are TGTGCCAGCAGCTCCAAGGGGGCGGGCGCCTACAATGAGCAGTTCTTC.

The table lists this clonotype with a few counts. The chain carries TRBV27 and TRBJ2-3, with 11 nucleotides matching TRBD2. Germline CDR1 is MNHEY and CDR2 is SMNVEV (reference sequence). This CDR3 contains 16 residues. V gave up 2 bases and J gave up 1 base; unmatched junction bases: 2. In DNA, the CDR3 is TGTGCCAGCAGTTTAACGGGACTAGCGGGCACAGATACGCAGTATTTT. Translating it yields CASSLTGLAGTDTQYF.

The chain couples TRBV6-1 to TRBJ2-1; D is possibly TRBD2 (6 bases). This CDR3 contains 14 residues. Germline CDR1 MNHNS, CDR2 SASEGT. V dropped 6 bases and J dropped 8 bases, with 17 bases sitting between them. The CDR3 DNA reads TGTGCCAGCAGGACGGCGGGGTGGTGGGATGAGCAGTTCTTC. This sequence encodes CASRTAGWWDEQFF.

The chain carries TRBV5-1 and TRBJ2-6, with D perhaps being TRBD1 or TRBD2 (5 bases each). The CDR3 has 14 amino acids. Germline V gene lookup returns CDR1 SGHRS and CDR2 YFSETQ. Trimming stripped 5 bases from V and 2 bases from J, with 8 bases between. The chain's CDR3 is CASRGTTGANVLTF. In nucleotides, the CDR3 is TGCGCCAGCAGGGGGACGACTGGGGCCAACGTCCTGACTTTC. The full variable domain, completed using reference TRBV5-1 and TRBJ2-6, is KAGVTQTPRYLIKTRGQQVTLSCSPISGHRSVSWYQQTPGQGLQFLFEYFSETQRNKGNFPGRFSGRQFSNSRSEMNVSTLELGDSALYLCASRGTTGANVLTFGAGSRLTVL.